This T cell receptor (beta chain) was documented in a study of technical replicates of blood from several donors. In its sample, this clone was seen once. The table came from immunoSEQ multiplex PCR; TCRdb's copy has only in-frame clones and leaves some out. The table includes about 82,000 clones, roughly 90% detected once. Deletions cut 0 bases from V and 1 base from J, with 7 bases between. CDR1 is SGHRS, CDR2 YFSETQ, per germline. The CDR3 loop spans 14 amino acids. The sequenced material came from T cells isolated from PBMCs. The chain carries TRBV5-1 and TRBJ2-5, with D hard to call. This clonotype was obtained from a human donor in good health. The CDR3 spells CASSLVETQETQYF. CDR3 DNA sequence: TGCGCCAGCAGCTTGGTAGAAACCCAAGAGACCCAGTACTTC.